This TCR beta chain appears in the sequencing data of a study of PD-1 blockade in mismatch repair-deficient tumors. This CDR3 region has 12 residues. This table comes from immunoSEQ multiplex PCR, and its TCRdb copy is limited to in-frame clones, with some not included. This table holds some 120,000 clones, roughly 86% found once. TCR sequencing covered a few patients who responded to pembrolizumab. The specimen comprised peripheral blood, sampled just over 70 weeks after starting pembrolizumab. The chain couples TRBV21-1 to TRBJ2-7. TRBV21-1 is classified as a pseudogene. This TCR was recovered from an adult with mismatch repair-deficient cancer. In nucleotides, the CDR3 is TGTGCCAGAGACGTGGCAGCCAGCGAGCAGTACTTC. It codes for CARDVAASEQYF.